The rows below give T cell receptor beta chains drawn from one sample of a study of cytomegalovirus exposure and HLA in healthy donors. Only in-frame clones appear in the TCRdb table, and some are missing; sequencing was by immunoSEQ multiplex PCR. In the table there are approximately 160,000 clones, roughly four fifths of which are singletons. Sequenced: PBMCs. The source of these receptors is a girl aged 2-10 years in good health and CMV-seropositive. Each CDR3 is given with its conserved first and last residue. The order of the fields is V gene, CDR3 length, clone size, J gene, D gene, CDR3 protein, CDR3 DNA. A D gene is named only where the DNA matches it firmly. Clone size is stated in some rows and not others, as once, few, many or a class when expanded.

TRBV6-1	13	-	TRBJ2-1	TRBD2	CASGGLAGYEQFF	TGTGCCAGCGGCGGACTAGCGGGATATGAGCAGTTCTTC
TRBV7-3	16	-	TRBJ1-1	TRBD1	CASSLGQGFGNTEAFF	TGTGCCAGCAGCTTGGGACAGGGGTTTGGGAACACTGAAGCTTTCTTT
TRBV4-1	17	-	TRBJ2-3	TRBD2	CASSQPRTSGKTDTQYF	TGCGCCAGCAGCCAACCCCGGACTAGCGGGAAGACAGATACGCAGTATTTT
TRBV6-5	15	once	TRBJ1-5	TRBD1	CASSQTGSSNQPQHF	TGTGCCAGCAGCCAGACAGGGTCGAGCAATCAGCCCCAGCATTTT
TRBV28	16	once	TRBJ2-5	TRBD2	CASSSLLAGVRETQYF	TGTGCCAGCAGTTCGTTACTAGCGGGAGTACGGGAGACCCAGTACTTC
TRBV9	15	-	TRBJ2-7	-	CASSVGGAGSYEQYF	TGTGCCAGCAGCGTAGGGGGAGCGGGCTCCTACGAGCAGTACTTC
TRBV18	13	-	TRBJ2-5	TRBD1	CASSPRQGETQYF	TGTGCCAGCTCACCCAGACAGGGGGAGACCCAGTACTTC
TRBV18	13	few	TRBJ2-5	-	CASSPGAEETQYF	TGTGCCAGCTCACCAGGGGCCGAGGAGACCCAGTACTTC
TRBV2	16	once	TRBJ2-4	-	CASSDGERVAKNIQYF	TGTGCCAGCAGTGATGGAGAGCGGGTAGCCAAAAACATTCAGTACTTC
TRBV4-1	15	-	TRBJ1-5	-	CASSLHGQSNQPQHF	TGCGCCAGCAGCCTCCACGGACAGAGCAATCAGCCCCAGCATTTT
TRBV30	15	-	TRBJ1-3	-	CAWSVRRGAGNTIYF	TGTGCCTGGAGTGTACGAAGGGGCGCGGGAAACACCATATATTTT
TRBV2	14	once	TRBJ1-1	-	CASRTRTGGFEAFF	TGTGCCAGCAGAACACGCACAGGAGGGTTTGAAGCTTTCTTT
TRBV30	15	-	TRBJ2-1	TRBD2	CAWSYSSGRFNEQFF	TGTGCCTGGAGTTATAGCAGCGGGAGGTTCAATGAGCAGTTCTTC
TRBV5-1	14	-	TRBJ1-1	-	CASSFEGVRTEAFF	TGCGCCAGCAGCTTCGAAGGGGTTCGGACTGAAGCTTTCTTT
TRBV5-1	18	once	TRBJ1-2	-	CASSGNRQGITRDYGYTF	TGCGCCAGCAGCGGAAACCGCCAAGGAATCACGCGGGACTATGGCTACACCTTC
TRBV27	13	-	TRBJ2-1	-	CASSSSLGYEQFF	TGTGCCAGCAGTTCCTCACTAGGCTATGAGCAGTTCTTC
TRBV7-9	16	-	TRBJ2-1	-	CASSALGGSSYNEQFF	TGTGCCAGCAGCGCACTTGGTGGGAGCTCCTACAATGAGCAGTTCTTC
TRBV4-1	14	-	TRBJ2-3	-	CASSPGGPTDTQYF	TGCGCCAGCAGCCCCGGTGGTCCCACAGATACGCAGTATTTT
TRBV7-9	14	-	TRBJ1-2	TRBD1	CASSLGQGNYGYTF	TGTGCCAGCAGCTTAGGACAGGGGAACTATGGCTACACCTTC
TRBV2	11	-	TRBJ2-7	-	CASTRGDEQYF	TGTGCCAGCACTAGAGGAGACGAGCAGTACTTC